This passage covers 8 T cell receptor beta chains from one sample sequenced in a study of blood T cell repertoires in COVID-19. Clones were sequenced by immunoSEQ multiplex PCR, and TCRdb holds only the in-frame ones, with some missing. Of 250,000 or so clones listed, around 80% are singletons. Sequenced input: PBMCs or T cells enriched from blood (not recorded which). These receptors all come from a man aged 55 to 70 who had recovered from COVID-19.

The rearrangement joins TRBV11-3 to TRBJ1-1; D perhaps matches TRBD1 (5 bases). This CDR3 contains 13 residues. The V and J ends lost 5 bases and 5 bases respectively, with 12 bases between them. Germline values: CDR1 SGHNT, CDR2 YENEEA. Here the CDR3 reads CASSRGSVTEAFF. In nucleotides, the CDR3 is TGTGCCAGCAGCCGGGGGAGTGTTACTGAAGCTTTCTTT.

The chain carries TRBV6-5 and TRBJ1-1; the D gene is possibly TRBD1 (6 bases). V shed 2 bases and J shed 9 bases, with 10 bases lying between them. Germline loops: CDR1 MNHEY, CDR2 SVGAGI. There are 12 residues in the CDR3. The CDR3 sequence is CASSYGQLQAFF. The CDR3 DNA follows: TGTGCCAGCAGTTACGGACAGTTACAAGCTTTCTTT.

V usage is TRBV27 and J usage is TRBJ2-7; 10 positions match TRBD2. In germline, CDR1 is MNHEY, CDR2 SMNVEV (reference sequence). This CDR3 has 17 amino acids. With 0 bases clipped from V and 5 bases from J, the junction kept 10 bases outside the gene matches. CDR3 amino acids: CASSLSVWSSGGHEQYF. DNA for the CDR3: TGTGCCAGCAGTTTATCGGTTTGGTCTAGCGGGGGCCACGAGCAGTACTTC.

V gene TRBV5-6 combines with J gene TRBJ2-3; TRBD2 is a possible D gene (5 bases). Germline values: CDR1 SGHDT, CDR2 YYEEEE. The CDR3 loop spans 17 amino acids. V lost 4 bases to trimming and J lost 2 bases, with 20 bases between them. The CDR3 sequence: CASSPGVETSHTDTQYF. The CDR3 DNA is TGTGCCAGCAGCCCCGGGGTCGAGACCAGCCACACAGATACGCAGTATTTT.

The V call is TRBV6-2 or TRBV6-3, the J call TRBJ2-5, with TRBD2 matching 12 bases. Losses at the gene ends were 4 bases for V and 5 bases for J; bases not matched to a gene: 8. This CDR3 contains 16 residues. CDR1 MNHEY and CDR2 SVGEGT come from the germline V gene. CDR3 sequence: CASSSPLAGGGETQYF. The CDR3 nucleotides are TGTGCCAGCAGTTCCCCCCTAGCGGGGGGGGGCGAGACCCAGTACTTC.

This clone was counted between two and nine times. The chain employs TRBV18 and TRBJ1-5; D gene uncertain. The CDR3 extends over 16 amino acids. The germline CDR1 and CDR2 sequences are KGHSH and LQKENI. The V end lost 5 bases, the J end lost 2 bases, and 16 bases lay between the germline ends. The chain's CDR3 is CASSSGLGVRNQPQHF. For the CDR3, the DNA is TGTGCCAGCTCATCCGGTCTGGGAGTGCGCAATCAGCCCCAGCATTTT.

CDR3 nucleotides: TGCGCCAGCAGGACAGGGGGTAGCACCGGGGAGCTGTTTTTT. Translation: CASRTGGSTGELFF. The chain is built from TRBV5-1 and TRBJ2-2; 9 bases agree with TRBD1. Looked up from germline, CDR1 is SGHRS and CDR2 is YFSETQ. The junction had 3 bases not matched to a gene; V was cut back by 5 bases and J by 4 bases. The CDR3 is 14 residues long.

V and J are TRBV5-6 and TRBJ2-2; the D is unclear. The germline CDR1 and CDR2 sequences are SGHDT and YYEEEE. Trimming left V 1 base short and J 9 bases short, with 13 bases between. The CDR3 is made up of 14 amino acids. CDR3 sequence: CASSLKFSFRELFF. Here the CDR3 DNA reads TGTGCCAGCAGCTTGAAATTTAGCTTTAGGGAGCTGTTTTTT.